This entry describes one T cell receptor beta chain. Its specific antigen is unknown. A much larger clone lies a single base off, so this may be a read error. In the ophthalmopathy patients, disease was moderately to severely active, with a Clinical Activity Score of 3 or more, a NOSPECS grade of 4 or more, and a duration of less than 3 months. The study excluded patients with uncontrolled infections, other autoimmune diseases, pregnancy or lactation. Diagnoses relied on clinical symptoms, serum thyroxine and TRAb, thyroid ultrasound and orbital computed tomography. PBMCs were separated from about 10 ml of fresh peripheral blood using Ficoll-Paque density gradient centrifugation. Trizol reagent was used to extract total RNA, and RNA quality was then checked on an Agilent 2100 Bioanalyzer. The CDR1 and CDR2 encoded by the germline V gene are SGHAT and FQNNGV. V lost 1 base and J lost 4 bases; the stretch between them is 10 bases long. Inclusive of the bounding cysteine and phenylalanine, the CDR3 is 14 residues long. CDR3 DNA is the only sequence kept; it has 42 bases, read in frame from the first base.

The TCR beta CDR3 regions were amplified from RNA transcripts. For the first round of RT-PCR on the TCR CDR3, the HTBI primer set was used together with the Qiagen OneStep RT-PCR kit. Libraries were constructed in a second round of multiplex PCR, after which size selection and purification were carried out. The libraries were sequenced on an Illumina HiSeq2000 using paired-end 100 bp reads. Per the authors' processing: SOAPnuke was used to process the raw data, throwing out any read that contained adapters or uncalled bases, had a mean Phred below 15, or lacked an exact constant-primer or identifier match. High-quality paired reads were merged using COPE v1.2.5, and each unique nucleotide sequence was defined as a clonotype. MiTCR v1.1 was used to align the clonotypes against IMGT TRBV, TRBD and TRBJ reference segments. Only V-J combinations with frequency above 0.0001, covering roughly 99% of repertoires, were analysed. The TCS score was defined as the ratio of F50 (clonal expansion) to E x V (chaos), calculated using BLOSUM62-based TCRdist between CDR3 peptides within each V-J. Welch's t-statistics and random forest reduced around 550 V-J features to under 15, which were used in a naive Bayes classifier (R e1071). The public reads were reanalyzed by TCRdb: fastp trimming at Q25, MiXCR alignment, in-frame beta chains only. Rows with one shared CDR3 protein collapse into an entry with the most common genes and DNA. For this entry, the V and J calls and clone size follow TCRdb and not the study's own pipeline. Here the sample has approximately 690,000 distinct CDR3 sequences; under 25% occur a single time. The ten largest clones take up roughly 30% of the sample.

This sample stems from a study of T cells in Graves' hyperthyroidism and ophthalmopathy (dated by TCRdb to between 2018 and 2021). With regard to the full study: Peripheral blood samples were taken at the time of initial diagnosis, prior to any treatment. To identify distinguishing TCR V-J signatures, a discovery cohort of about 100 patients was used, comprising 40 to 45 with Graves' ophthalmopathy and some 60 with stable Graves' hyperthyroidism. Prospective prediction of ophthalmopathy was tested in an independent validation cohort of under 20 hyperthyroidism patients and around 16 patients who later progressed to ophthalmopathy. For training and testing, the roughly 93 patients in the discovery cohort were randomly divided in a 7:3 ratio. In over five Graves' hyperthyroidism patients, the study also compared T-cell repertoires from thyroid tissue with T-cell repertoires from blood. Following sampling, methimazole starting at 30 mg daily was given to hyperthyroidism patients, and high-dose intravenous methylprednisolone was given to ophthalmopathy patients. The paper reports TCR Vbeta CDR3 sequencing of approximately 130 peripheral blood samples: over 40 ophthalmopathy, fewer than 85 hyperthyroidism and around 17 progressor patients.

The full study reports these points: During validation, the model predicted progression to ophthalmopathy a median of approximately 6 months ahead of onset, with around 71% sensitivity and roughly 72% specificity. No statistical method was used to fix the sample size in advance, and group allocation was not hidden from the investigators. Blood samples also contained most of the expanded thyroid clonotypes (frequency above 0.001), which suggests that blood repertoires may reflect thyroid immune responses. Ophthalmopathy was separated from stable hyperthyroidism by a 13 V-J signature model, with about 88% sensitivity and about 81% specificity obtained in cross-validation and 80%/75% obtained in testing.

The source material was blood. This TCR came from a man younger than 45 with Graves' ophthalmopathy. The chain was built from TRBV11-2 and TRBJ2-5, and perhaps TRBD2 as D gene, on 6 matching bases. The CDR3 has the sequence CASSLAGDLETQYF. The sequence in DNA is TGTGCCAGCAGCTTAGCGGGGGACCTAGAGACCCAGTACTTC.